Sequencing of this T cell receptor (beta chain) was carried out in a study of cytomegalovirus exposure and HLA in healthy donors. Whole-study findings and limits: Most subjects' HLA-A and HLA-B alleles were reportedly predicted from TCR beta sequences.

A word on this clone: Antigen unknown.

Researchers ran the PCR with 60 Vbeta and 13 Jbeta primers. Data came from immunoSEQ multiplex PCR; TCRdb stores just in-frame clones and leaves some out. The sample records tens of thousands of clones, roughly 80% being singletons. V shed 6 bases, J shed 5 bases, and the junction held 4 bases outside the gene matches. CDR3 size: 12 residues. Germline CDR1 is MDHEN and CDR2 is SYDVKM. The V gene is TRBV28, the J gene TRBJ2-7, with 7 bases matching TRBD1. Input material: PBMCs. The receptor's source is a human donor in good health. CDR3 protein: CASRTGLHEQYF. The CDR3 DNA is TGTGCCAGCAGGACAGGGCTCCACGAGCAGTACTTC.